This T cell receptor (beta chain) is drawn from a study of OX40 agonist ivuxolimab in advanced cancers. As for the study in general: Three patients had partial responses: one hepatocellular carcinoma, two cutaneous melanoma.

Whole-study results and caveats: Within 6 weeks, CD4+ and CD8+ blood T cells expanded clonally at 0.1 to 3.0 mg/kg. At 0.1-3.0 mg/kg, partial responders had clonal expansion among the lowest observed.

Of note for this clone: The antigen is not known.

CDR1 and CDR2 (germline): SGHRS, YFSETQ. Losses at the gene ends were 2 bases for V and 5 bases for J; bases not matched to a gene: 12. The CDR3 contains 16 residues. Any history of autoimmune disease or systemic immunosuppression disqualified patients. Produced via immunoSEQ multiplex PCR; TCRdb's table is partial and in-frame only. In the table there are approximately 90,000 clones, about 90% of which are singletons. The source material was CD4+ or CD8+ T cells sorted from blood, sampled in a trial of the OX40 agonist ivuxolimab. This TCR came from an adult with an advanced solid tumor such as melanoma, head and neck, liver or kidney cancer. The chain couples TRBV5-1 to TRBJ1-2; 7 nucleotides agree with TRBD1. DNA of the CDR3: TGCGCCAGCAGCTTTACAGGGGCCTCCTCGCTATATGGCTACACCTTC. Its protein is CASSFTGASSLYGYTF.